One sample yielded the 9 T cell receptor beta chains listed below, sequenced in a study of blood T cell repertoires in COVID-19. Clones were sequenced by immunoSEQ multiplex PCR, and TCRdb holds only the in-frame ones, with some missing. The repertoire includes approximately 94,000 clones, roughly 85% of them detected once, and over 10% sits in the top ten. Sample: peripheral blood. The receptors derive from a woman in her seventies with acute or convalescent COVID-19.

The chain employs TRBV6-5 and TRBJ1-2; a weak D match, TRBD1 (5 bases). The length of the CDR3 is 13 residues. Trimming stripped 7 bases from V and 7 bases from J, with 16 bases between. Germline loops: CDR1 MNHEY, CDR2 SVGAGI. CDR3 nucleotide sequence: TGTGCCAGCACCCCCCGAGGGGACTTTGGCTACACCTTC. This translates into CASTPRGDFGYTF.

V is TRBV5-1 and J is TRBJ2-3; 8 nucleotides agree with TRBD2. Germline loops: CDR1 SGHRS, CDR2 YFSETQ. This CDR3 is 15 amino acids long. Losses at the gene ends were 0 bases for V and 3 bases for J; bases not matched to a gene: 3. DNA for the CDR3: TGCGCCAGCAGCTTGGAGGGACTAGTAACAGATACGCAGTATTTT. It is translated as CASSLEGLVTDTQYF.

This chain connects TRBV27 to TRBJ2-1; D uncertain. The V end lost 7 bases, the J end lost 6 bases, and 19 bases lay between the germline ends. This CDR3 spans 15 amino acids. Germline loops: CDR1 MNHEY, CDR2 SMNVEV (reference sequence). CDR3 sequence reads: CASNSNLPRINEQFF. The CDR3 DNA sequence: TGTGCCAGCAACTCTAACCTACCCAGGATCAATGAGCAGTTCTTC.

The chain links TRBV11-2 to TRBJ2-3; possible D gene TRBD2, 5 bases. The V gene's germline CDR1 is SGHAT and CDR2 FQNNGV. This CDR3 is built from 12 residues. The V gene lost 6 bases and the J gene lost 5 bases, with 9 bases spanning the gap. The CDR3 nucleotides read TGTGCCAGCAGAGCCGGAGGAGATACGCAGTATTTT. Protein product: CASRAGGDTQYF.

The rearrangement links TRBV7-2 to TRBJ1-6, with TRBD1 as a possible D gene (6 bases). The CDR3 consists of 15 residues. Germline CDR1 SGHTA, CDR2 FQGNSA. Between the trimmed V and J ends, which lost 5 bases and 7 bases, there was a span of 15 bases. The CDR3 coding sequence is TGTGCCAGCAGCCTAGAAGGGAGGGGGAATTCACCCCTCCACTTT. It specifies CASSLEGRGNSPLHF.

This chain links TRBV4-3 with TRBJ2-3, with D perhaps matching TRBD1 (5 bases). Trimming stripped 0 bases from V and 0 bases from J, with 19 bases between. Germline-derived CDR1 and CDR2 are LGHNA and YSLEER. The CDR3 sequence is 19 residues long. CDR3 sequence (DNA): TGCGCCAGCAGCCAAGACATTAGTGGACACAGTACTAGCACAGATACGCAGTATTTT. This gives the protein CASSQDISGHSTSTDTQYF.

This clone appeared a few times. The chain couples TRBV5-4 to TRBJ2-7, with D possibly being TRBD1 (5 bases). Trimming removed 3 bases at V and 4 bases at J, with 11 bases between. CDR3 length: 13 amino acids. Germline CDR1 is SGHNT and CDR2 is YYREEE (reference sequence). CDR3 nucleotide sequence: TGTGCCAGCAGCTCAGGGTTGGGGTACGAGCAGTACGTC. Translating gives CASSSGLGYEQYV.

The chain recombines TRBV18 with TRBJ1-2; 7 nucleotides match TRBD1. J lost 8 bases, V lost 5 bases, and 14 bases had no gene match. There are 15 residues in the CDR3. CDR1 and CDR2 (germline): KGHSH, LQKENI. The CDR3 DNA is TGTGCCAGCTCAGCCGCCGTAGACAGGGCGGAGGGCTACACCTTC. This sequence encodes CASSAAVDRAEGYTF.

The chain has TRBV7-3 and TRBJ2-2, with 12 nucleotides matching TRBD2. Germline V lookup: CDR1 SGHTA, CDR2 FQGTGA. The ends lost 8 bases at V and 0 bases at J; junction bases unmatched: 4. The CDR3 contains 16 residues. The CDR3 coding sequence is TGTGCCAGCCGAACTAGCGGGGGGCCGAACACCGGGGAGCTGTTTTTT. Its protein is CASRTSGGPNTGELFF.